The entry below describes one T cell receptor beta chain. Antigen specificity is unknown. Germline CDR1 and CDR2: MGHRA and YSYEKL. Trimming removed 4 bases from V and 4 bases from J; junction bases left unmatched: 14. The CDR3 is 17 amino acids. TCRdb passed the reads through MiXCR, listing each CDR3 protein once. The sample carries roughly 350,000 distinct CDR3 sequences, roughly a third recorded once. The sample comes from a study of T cell repertoires in cytomegalovirus infection. Study-wide background: Public TCR beta signatures indicated both CMV infection and matching HLA type.

Study conclusions and caveats: The cumulative frequency of public TCR beta families identified carriers of CMV plus the relevant HLA.

This receptor was taken from a human donor in good health (CMV status not recorded). Some clones in this sample may be carry-over from other donors' samples. The V gene is TRBV4-1, the J gene TRBJ2-5; 8 bases agree with TRBD2. The sequencing used cultured PBMCs, collected from culture after CMV antigen stimulation. This CDR3 reads CASSRYTSSGIGETQYF. For the CDR3, the DNA is TGCGCCAGCAGCCGGTATACAAGTAGCGGGATAGGAGAGACCCAGTACTTC.